The 23 T cell receptor beta chains below all came from one sample that was sequenced in a study of T cell changes during pregnancy in multiple sclerosis. Sequenced by immunoSEQ multiplex PCR; TCRdb stores in-frame clones only, minus some. In the table there are 75,000 to 95,000 clones, roughly nine tenths of which are singletons. Here the sequenced sample was peripheral blood, taken in the first trimester of pregnancy. Source of these receptors: a female donor in good health, enrolled as a control in a pregnancy study.

This clone was recorded once. The V and J genes are TRBV30 and TRBJ2-7, with 12 nucleotides matching TRBD1. V was clipped by 3 bases and J by 6 bases; unmatched bases: 15. Germline V gene lookup returns CDR1 GTSNPN and CDR2 SVGIG (reference sequence). There are 17 residues in the CDR3. CDR3 sequence (DNA): TGTGCCTGGAGCTACCTCCTCCCGGGACAGGGGGCGTTCGAGCAGTACTTC. Its translation is CAWSYLLPGQGAFEQYF.

This chain uses TRBV5-1 with TRBJ2-5; weak D call: TRBD2 (7 bases). Germline CDR1 reads SGHRS; CDR2 reads YFSETQ. V was clipped by 2 bases and J by 4 bases, with 12 bases between them. The CDR3 length is 14 residues. The CDR3 here is CASSLGGGGETQYF. The CDR3 DNA follows: TGCGCCAGCAGCTTAGGAGGGGGGGGAGAGACCCAGTACTTC.

The CDR3 protein is CASRTDRGSTGELFF. For the CDR3, the DNA is TGTGCCAGCAGAACTGACAGGGGCAGCACCGGGGAGCTGTTTTTT. The chain joins TRBV7-8 to TRBJ2-2, with 8 positions matching TRBD1. This CDR3 is 15 amino acids long. V lost 6 bases to trimming and J lost 4 bases; unmatched junction nucleotides: 7. Germline CDR1 reads SGHVS; CDR2 reads FQNEAQ.

This clone occurred once. This chain connects TRBV5-6 to TRBJ1-2; the D gene is possibly TRBD1 (6 bases). CDR1 and CDR2 (germline): SGHDT, YYEEEE. This CDR3 is 14 amino acids long. V was shortened by 4 bases and J by 5 bases, with 15 bases between the two germline ends. For the CDR3, the DNA is TGTGCCAGCAGCCTTGGGGACGGGACATATGGCTACACCTTC. Translation gives CASSLGDGTYGYTF.

This rearrangement joins TRBV7-9 to TRBJ2-1, with 12 bases matching TRBD2. Trimming at V came to 5 bases and at J to 6 bases, leaving 5 bases not matched to a gene. The germline gives CDR1 SEHNR, CDR2 FQNEAQ (reference sequence). The CDR3 covers 15 residues. The CDR3 sequence: CASSPLAGGPNEQFF. The CDR3 DNA sequence: TGTGCCAGCAGCCCACTAGCGGGGGGTCCCAATGAGCAGTTCTTC.

The genes are TRBV6-5 and TRBJ1-4; possible D gene TRBD1, 5 bases. CDR1 MNHEY and CDR2 SVGAGI come from the germline V gene. The CDR3 is 16 residues long. V was trimmed by 2 bases and J by 7 bases, leaving 17 bases between them. For the CDR3, the DNA is TGTGCCAGCAGTTACGGGCAGGGACTTTATCCTGAAAAACTGTTTTTT. Encoded protein: CASSYGQGLYPEKLFF.

The J gene is TRBJ2-1, the V gene TRBV7-9, with 13 positions matching TRBD2. Per the germline V gene, CDR1 is SEHNR and CDR2 is FQNEAQ (reference sequence). The CDR3 runs to 15 residues. The V gene end was trimmed by 6 bases and the J gene end by 6 bases; junction bases not matched to a gene: 5. CDR3 DNA sequence: TGTGCCAGCAGTTCCGGGACTAGCGGGACCAATGAGCAGTTCTTC. Amino acid sequence: CASSSGTSGTNEQFF. The complete variable domain, with remaining parts taken from reference TRBV7-9 and TRBJ2-1, reads DTGVSQNPRHKITKRGQNVTFRCDPISEHNRLYWYRQTLGQGPEFLTYFQNEAQLEKSRLLSDRFSAERPKGSFSTLEIQRTEQGDSAMYLCASSSGTSGTNEQFFGPGTRLTVL.

In this sample, this clone turned up once. The chain is built from TRBV28 and TRBJ2-2, with 7 bases that match TRBD2. V lost 4 bases, J lost 4 bases, and 12 bases stayed unmatched. This CDR3 has 17 residues. From germline, CDR1 is MDHEN and CDR2 SYDVKM. The CDR3 bases are TGTGCCAGCAGTTCCCTCATGGTGGCGGGAGTCACCGGGGAGCTGTTTTTT. Translation: CASSSLMVAGVTGELFF.

The chain has TRBV19 and TRBJ1-6, with D maybe TRBD1 (6 bases). The CDR3 loop spans 14 amino acids. Trimming took off 2 bases at V and 5 bases at J, with 7 bases between the two ends. Germline V gives CDR1 LNHDA, CDR2 SQIVND (reference sequence). CDR3 loop: CASSIRGNNSPLHF. In nucleotides, the CDR3 is TGTGCCAGTAGTATAAGGGGGAATAATTCACCCCTCCACTTT.

J is TRBJ2-7 and V is TRBV18, with 9 positions matching TRBD1. Per the germline V gene, CDR1 is KGHSH and CDR2 is LQKENI. The junction had 11 bases not matched to a gene; V was cut back by 5 bases and J by 3 bases. This CDR3 spans 16 amino acids. The CDR3 here is CASSIYRGRQDYEQYF. The CDR3 DNA follows: TGTGCCAGCTCAATTTACAGGGGGCGCCAAGACTACGAGCAGTACTTC. Based on the CDR3 plus reference TRBV18 and TRBJ2-7, the full variable domain is NAGVMQNPRHLVRRRGQEARLRCSPMKGHSHVYWYRQLPEEGLKFMVYLQKENIIDESGMPKERFSAEFPKEGPSILRIQQVVRGDSAAYFCASSIYRGRQDYEQYFGPGTRLTVT.

V and J are TRBV14 and TRBJ2-2; D might be TRBD2 (5 bases). The CDR3 length is 16 residues. Germline CDR1 SGHDN, CDR2 FVKESK. The V end was cut by 4 bases, the J end by 2 bases, with 14 bases between. The CDR3 region is CASSPRLRPNTGELFF. CDR3 nucleotides: TGTGCCAGCAGCCCCAGACTAAGGCCAAACACCGGGGAGCTGTTTTTT.

V is TRBV7-2 and J is TRBJ2-3; TRBD2 is a possible D gene (6 bases). The length of the CDR3 is 13 residues. Germline V gene lookup returns CDR1 SGHTA and CDR2 FQGNSA. Trimming removed 5 bases from V and 5 bases from J, with 11 bases in between. Here the CDR3 reads CASSPRLGDTQYF. In nucleotides, the CDR3 is TGTGCCAGCAGCCCCAGACTAGGAGATACGCAGTATTTT.

There are a few counts of this clone. The rearrangement joins TRBV7-9 to TRBJ2-7; 8 bases line up with TRBD2. The CDR3 runs to 15 residues. The ends lost 2 bases at V and 0 bases at J; junction bases unmatched: 3. The germline CDR1 and CDR2 sequences are SEHNR and FQNEAQ (reference sequence). CDR3 bases: TGTGCCAGCAGCTTATGGGCGGGAGGCTCCTACGAGCAGTACTTC. Protein product: CASSLWAGGSYEQYF.

The genes are TRBV27 and TRBJ2-2; D is perhaps TRBD2 (6 bases). The V gene's germline CDR1 is MNHEY and CDR2 SMNVEV (reference sequence). V was cut by 4 bases and J by 0 bases, with 9 bases left in between. This CDR3 has 15 residues. CDR3 sequence reads: CASSYLATNTGELFF. CDR3 in DNA: TGTGCCAGCAGTTATCTAGCGACGAACACCGGGGAGCTGTTTTTT.

V is TRBV28 and J is TRBJ1-5; D call uncertain. The CDR3 loop spans 14 amino acids. Trimming stripped 10 bases from V and 0 bases from J, with 13 bases between. Germline lookup yields CDR1 MDHEN and CDR2 SYDVKM. As DNA, the CDR3 is TGTGCCACCCAAGACATCGATAGCAATCAGCCCCAGCATTTT. Translated: CATQDIDSNQPQHF.

The chain's CDR3 is CASRGLAGGPETQYF. DNA of the CDR3: TGTGCCAGTAGGGGACTAGCGGGGGGGCCAGAGACCCAGTACTTC. The V gene is TRBV19, the J gene TRBJ2-5, with 16 positions matching TRBD2. Per germline, CDR1 LNHDA and CDR2 SQIVND (reference sequence). With 6 bases clipped from V and 4 bases from J, the junction kept 2 bases outside the gene matches. The CDR3 is 15 residues long.

The V call is TRBV19, the J call TRBJ1-1; weak D call: TRBD1 (5 bases). Germline CDR1 LNHDA, CDR2 SQIVND (reference sequence). V was cut by 0 bases and J by 0 bases, with 5 bases left in between. This CDR3 contains 14 residues. In DNA, the CDR3 is TGTGCCAGTAGTATAGACAGGGTGAACACTGAAGCTTTCTTT. Encoded protein: CASSIDRVNTEAFF.

The chain has TRBV30 and TRBJ1-2; 7 bases align to TRBD1. The germline gives CDR1 GTSNPN, CDR2 SVGIG (reference sequence). CDR3 length equals 17 residues. The V and J ends lost 1 base and 7 bases, in that order; junction bases with no gene match: 18. In DNA, the CDR3 is TGTGCCTGGAGTGCCCCCACTACAGGGGCCCCCAGCCCTGGCTACACCTTC. Its protein product is CAWSAPTTGAPSPGYTF. The variable domain in full, with the rest retrieved from reference TRBV30 and TRBJ1-2, is SQTIHQWPATLVQPVGSPLSLECTVEGTSNPNLYWYRQAAGRGLQLLFYSVGIGQISSEVPQNLSASRPQDRQFILSSKKLLLSDSGFYLCAWSAPTTGAPSPGYTFGSGTRLTVV.

This clone was seen a single time. The chain combines TRBV25-1 with TRBJ2-3; D is possibly TRBD2 (5 bases). V dropped 1 base and J dropped 2 bases, with 16 bases sitting between them. The CDR3 length is 17 residues. The germline V gene has CDR1 MGHDK and CDR2 SYGVNS. This chain's CDR3 is CASSEFGVPTITDTQYF. DNA of the CDR3: TGTGCCAGCAGTGAATTCGGGGTCCCGACAATCACAGATACGCAGTATTTT.

V gene TRBV18 combines with J gene TRBJ1-2, with 10 positions matching TRBD1. CDR1 and CDR2 (germline): KGHSH, LQKENI. V lost 1 base, J lost 6 bases, and 2 bases stayed unmatched. This CDR3 region has 14 residues. The CDR3 sequence is CASSPRDRGHGYTF. CDR3 in DNA: TGTGCCAGCTCACCACGGGACAGGGGTCATGGCTACACCTTC.

The chain recombines TRBV6-1 with TRBJ2-2; 13 bases map to TRBD2. The CDR3 consists of 18 residues. V shed 1 base and J 1 base; nucleotides not matched to a gene: 3. CDR1 and CDR2 from the germline V gene are MNHNS and SASEGT. This chain's CDR3 is CASSEGTSGSLNTGELFF. The CDR3 bases are TGTGCCAGCAGTGAAGGGACTAGCGGGAGCCTGAACACCGGGGAGCTGTTTTTT.

The chain employs TRBV18 and TRBJ2-2; tentative D call: TRBD1 (6 bases). Deletions cut 3 bases from V and 6 bases from J, with 26 bases between. There are 19 residues in the CDR3. Germline CDR1 is KGHSH and CDR2 is LQKENI. CDR3: CASSPALSSQGMSAGELFF. The CDR3 bases are TGTGCCAGCTCACCCGCCCTGTCTTCACAGGGAATGAGCGCCGGGGAGCTGTTTTTT.

The chain couples TRBV5-4 to TRBJ1-1; 8 positions agree with TRBD1. Germline loops: CDR1 SGHNT, CDR2 YYREEE (reference sequence). CDR3 length: 17 residues. The V gene end was trimmed by 4 bases and the J gene end by 1 base; junction bases not matched to a gene: 12. CDR3 amino acids: CASSPGLTGTGNTEAFF. The CDR3 region has the DNA TGTGCCAGCAGCCCGGGGTTAACCGGGACAGGGAACACTGAAGCTTTCTTT.